The 24 T cell receptor beta chains reported below all come from one sample, sequenced in a study of cytomegalovirus exposure and HLA in healthy donors. It was with 60 Vbeta and 13 Jbeta primers that the PCR ran. This table comes from immunoSEQ multiplex PCR, and its TCRdb copy is limited to in-frame clones, with some not included. The sample lists about 160,000 clones; 75% to 85% were seen once. The specimen sequenced was PBMCs. The receptor set was obtained from a woman younger than 35 in good health and CMV-seronegative.

V usage is TRBV2 and J usage is TRBJ2-1; D possibly corresponds to TRBD2 (7 bases). Germline V gene data show CDR1 as SNHLY and CDR2 as FYNNEI. This CDR3 comprises 14 residues. The V and J ends lost 8 bases and 2 bases respectively, with 13 bases between them. CDR3 protein: CASRRGAAYNEQFF. The CDR3 nucleotides are TGTGCCAGCCGACGGGGGGCTGCCTACAATGAGCAGTTCTTC.

This clone turned up a few times. The V call is TRBV11-3, the J call TRBJ2-3; 7 nucleotides line up with TRBD1. Germline V CDR1 and CDR2: SGHNT, YENEEA. The ends lost 5 bases at V and 2 bases at J; junction bases unmatched: 10. This CDR3 is built from 16 residues. CDR3: CASSQKPGTDTDTQYF. The CDR3 bases are TGTGCCAGCAGCCAAAAACCCGGGACAGACACAGATACGCAGTATTTT.

The V gene is TRBV18, the J gene TRBJ2-1; 7 bases agree with TRBD2. The length of the CDR3 is 16 residues. V gave up 3 bases and J gave up 6 bases; unmatched junction bases: 11. Per germline, CDR1 KGHSH and CDR2 LQKENI. Here the CDR3 DNA reads TGTGCCAGCTCACCTCCTTCTAGCGGCCCGGGCAATGAGCAGTTCTTC. Amino acids: CASSPPSSGPGNEQFF.

This clone was seen a few times. The rearrangement uses TRBV10-3 and TRBJ1-6, with a tentative D call TRBD1 (6 bases). The CDR3 is 13 amino acids. Germline V gene sequence: CDR1 ENHRY, CDR2 SYGVKD. V was trimmed by 7 bases and J by 5 bases, leaving 9 bases between them. The DNA of the CDR3 is TGTGCCATCAATCAGGGGAATAATTCACCCCTCCACTTT. This codes for CAINQGNNSPLHF.

The genes are TRBV19 and TRBJ1-6; 7 bases line up with TRBD1. From germline, CDR1 is LNHDA and CDR2 SQIVND (reference sequence). This CDR3 has 15 amino acids. J was trimmed by 7 bases and V by 6 bases; bases with no gene match: 9. CDR3 residues: CASSLRQGQNSPLHF. CDR3 DNA: TGTGCCAGTAGCCTACGACAGGGTCAAAATTCACCCCTCCACTTT. Combining the CDR3 with reference TRBV19 and TRBJ1-6 gives the whole variable domain DGGITQSPKYLFRKEGQNVTLSCEQNLNHDAMYWYRQDPGQGLRLIYYSQIVNDFQKGDIAEGYSVSREKKESFPLTVTSAQKNPTAFYLCASSLRQGQNSPLHFGNGTRLTVT.

This sequence joins TRBV2 and TRBJ1-1; TRBD1 matches 7 bases. V shed 8 bases, J shed 7 bases, and the junction held 13 bases outside the gene matches. The germline V gene has CDR1 SNHLY and CDR2 FYNNEI. CDR3 length: 14 amino acids. The CDR3 nucleotides are TGTGCCAGCGGGAAAAACCCCCAGGGGGATGAAGCTTTCTTT. This gives the protein CASGKNPQGDEAFF. The variable domain in full, with the rest retrieved from reference TRBV2 and TRBJ1-1, is EPEVTQTPSHQVTQMGQEVILRCVPISNHLYFYWYRQILGQKVEFLVSFYNNEISEKSEIFDDQFSVERPDGSNFTLKIRSTKLEDSAMYFCASGKNPQGDEAFFGQGTRLTVV.

The table lists this clone with a count of one. The rearrangement links TRBV5-6 to TRBJ2-6, with D tentatively TRBD1 (6 bases). From germline, CDR1 is SGHDT and CDR2 YYEEEE. The length of the CDR3 is 18 residues. V lost 5 bases and J 0 bases, leaving 18 bases between the germline ends. The CDR3 nucleotides are TGTGCCAGCAGACTAGGACAGCACTATTCCTCTGGGGCCAACGTCCTGACTTTC. Protein product: CASRLGQHYSSGANVLTF.

This clone showed up just a few times. This chain uses TRBV18 with TRBJ2-3; the D is unclear. Germline V gene data show CDR1 as KGHSH and CDR2 as LQKENI. The CDR3 has 13 amino acids. V gave up 2 bases and J gave up 0 bases, with 3 bases separating them. The CDR3 loop is CASSPSSTDTQYF. In DNA form, the CDR3 reads TGTGCCAGCTCACCATCTAGCACAGATACGCAGTATTTT.

The chain couples TRBV23-1 to TRBJ2-7; 8 bases align to TRBD2. TRBV23-1 is an open reading frame whose function is uncertain. The CDR3 loop spans 15 amino acids. J was trimmed by 5 bases and V by 0 bases; bases with no gene match: 6. The CDR3 nucleotides read TGCGCCAGCAGTCAATCTAAGCGGGAGTTGGACGAGCAGTACTTC. This sequence encodes CASSQSKRELDEQYF.

The J gene is TRBJ1-2, the V gene TRBV13, with D tentatively TRBD1 (6 bases). This CDR3 contains 15 residues. Looked up from germline, CDR1 is PRHDT and CDR2 is FYEKMQ (reference sequence). V shed 5 bases and J shed 2 bases, with 15 bases lying between them. The CDR3 bases are TGTGCCAGCAGCCTTTACTCCCAGGGGAACTATGGCTACACCTTC. As protein: CASSLYSQGNYGYTF.

This clone was observed a few times. DNA for the CDR3: TGTGCCAGCAGCTACGGACAGGGCAGCAATGAGCAGTTCTTC. Translating it yields CASSYGQGSNEQFF. The gene calls are TRBV11-2 and TRBJ2-1, with 8 bases that match TRBD1. With V trimmed by 4 bases and J by 6 bases, 5 bases remained unmatched. CDR3 length equals 14 residues. Germline loops: CDR1 SGHAT, CDR2 FQNNGV.

The rearrangement links TRBV30 to TRBJ2-7, with D perhaps matching TRBD1 (6 bases). The CDR3 totals 14 residues. CDR1 and CDR2 (germline): GTSNPN, SVGIG (reference sequence). V gave up 4 bases and J gave up 2 bases, with 15 bases separating them. CDR3: CAWTPGHSAYEQYF. CDR3 bases: TGTGCCTGGACCCCGGGACATTCCGCCTACGAGCAGTACTTC.

This chain uses TRBV7-9 with TRBJ2-7; possibly TRBD1 for D (6 bases). Germline V gene lookup returns CDR1 SEHNR and CDR2 FQNEAQ (reference sequence). V lost 6 bases to trimming and J lost 5 bases, with 14 bases between them. CDR3 length: 13 amino acids. This CDR3 reads CASSNPGAHEQYF. As DNA, the CDR3 is TGTGCCAGCAGTAATCCAGGGGCCCACGAGCAGTACTTC.

This chain links TRBV5-5 with TRBJ2-2, with TRBD2 matching over 9 bases. Trimming took 0 bases from V and 6 from J; bases not matched to a gene: 6. The CDR3 covers 16 residues. Per the germline V gene, CDR1 is SGHKS and CDR2 is YYEKEE (reference sequence). CDR3 in amino acids: CASSLARGGASGELFF. The DNA of the CDR3 is TGTGCCAGCAGCTTGGCTCGCGGGGGGGCGTCCGGGGAGCTGTTTTTT.

The chain employs TRBV28 and TRBJ1-6; no clear D. The V end was cut by 6 bases, the J end by 14 bases, with 8 bases between. The CDR3 covers 10 residues. CDR1 is MDHEN and CDR2 is SYDVKM in the germline V gene. CDR3 loop: CASSGITLHF. CDR3 in DNA: TGTGCCAGCAGCGGTATCACCCTCCACTTT.

The V call is TRBV18, the J call TRBJ1-1, with 7 nucleotides matching TRBD1. Germline values: CDR1 KGHSH, CDR2 LQKENI. This CDR3 region has 11 residues. Trimming cost V 5 bases and J 7 bases; bases outside gene matches: 1. The CDR3 nucleotides read TGTGCCAGCTCAGGACAGGATGAAGCTTTCTTT. As protein: CASSGQDEAFF.

The chain has TRBV5-4 and TRBJ1-1; D is perhaps TRBD1 (5 bases). CDR1 and CDR2 from the germline V gene are SGHNT and YYREEE (reference sequence). V dropped 7 bases and J dropped 5 bases, with 15 bases sitting between them. The CDR3 covers 13 residues. The CDR3 sequence: CASATTRGTEAFF. The CDR3 nucleotides are TGTGCCAGCGCTACGACAAGGGGTACTGAAGCTTTCTTT. Using reference TRBV5-4 and TRBJ1-1 for the parts outside the CDR3, the full variable domain is ETGVTQSPTHLIKTRGQQVTLRCSSQSGHNTVSWYQQALGQGPQFIFQYYREEENGRGNFPPRFSGLQFPNYSSELNVNALELDDSALYLCASATTRGTEAFFGQGTRLTVV.

The chain combines TRBV7-3 with TRBJ2-3; D is perhaps TRBD2 (6 bases). There are 15 residues in the CDR3. Germline values: CDR1 SGHTA, CDR2 FQGTGA. The germline V and J ends were trimmed by 2 bases and 0 bases, with 9 bases remaining between them. CDR3 amino acids: CASSLSGLSTDTQYF. The CDR3 region has the DNA TGTGCCAGCAGCTTATCTGGACTAAGCACAGATACGCAGTATTTT.

The chain links TRBV7-3 to TRBJ1-6; D unclear. The germline gives CDR1 SGHTA, CDR2 FQGTGA. V lost 5 bases to trimming and J lost 2 bases, with 10 bases between them. The CDR3 extends over 15 amino acids. The CDR3, as DNA: TGTGCCAGCAGCCGCGAGCCTACCTATAATTCACCCCTCCACTTT. Translating gives CASSREPTYNSPLHF.

The chain is built from TRBV7-6 and TRBJ2-5; D might be TRBD2 (6 bases). CDR1 is SGHVS and CDR2 is FNYEAQ in the germline V gene. V was clipped by 6 bases and J by 0 bases, with 14 bases between them. The CDR3 runs 15 residues. The CDR3 DNA sequence: TGTGCCAGCAGTAGGAGGGCCGGATACCAAGAGACCCAGTACTTC. Amino acid sequence: CASSRRAGYQETQYF.

The chain carries TRBV19 and TRBJ1-6; tentatively, D is TRBD1 (5 bases). Trimming removed 5 bases at V and 10 bases at J, with 15 bases between. CDR3 length: 14 residues. The germline V gene has CDR1 LNHDA and CDR2 SQIVND (reference sequence). The CDR3: CASSGSGVDSPLHF. The CDR3 bases are TGTGCCAGTAGTGGTTCGGGGGTAGACTCACCCCTCCACTTT.

This clone was observed a single time. The chain recombines TRBV11-2 with TRBJ2-1; maybe TRBD1 (5 bases). Trimming removed 2 bases at V and 5 bases at J, with 16 bases between. This CDR3 is built from 16 residues. Germline CDR1 reads SGHAT; CDR2 reads FQNNGV. The CDR3 loop is CASSLLESAGNNEQFF. The CDR3 coding sequence is TGTGCCAGCAGCTTATTAGAGTCGGCAGGGAACAATGAGCAGTTCTTC.

The J gene is TRBJ1-5, the V gene TRBV18, with TRBD1 matching over 11 bases. The ends lost 8 bases at V and 5 bases at J; junction bases unmatched: 8. Germline CDR1 KGHSH, CDR2 LQKENI. CDR3 length: 15 amino acids. The CDR3 bases are TGTGCCAGCCCCCAGGGACAGGGGGGTTATCAGCCCCAGCATTTT. It encodes CASPQGQGGYQPQHF.

The gene calls are TRBV7-9 and TRBJ2-5, with 9 bases matching TRBD1. Germline V gene lookup returns CDR1 SEHNR and CDR2 FQNEAQ (reference sequence). The CDR3 consists of 15 residues. Trimming at V came to 6 bases and at J to 5 bases, leaving 10 bases not matched to a gene. The CDR3 DNA reads as TGTGCCAGCAGGGCGAATCTTGGACAGGGGGAGACCCAGTACTTC. This codes for CASRANLGQGETQYF. Full variable domain (outside the CDR3, taken from reference TRBV7-9 and TRBJ2-5): DTGVSQNPRHKITKRGQNVTFRCDPISEHNRLYWYRQTLGQGPEFLTYFQNEAQLEKSRLLSDRFSAERPKGSFSTLEIQRTEQGDSAMYLCASRANLGQGETQYFGPGTRLLVL.